This T cell receptor (beta chain) derives from a study of T cell repertoires in cytomegalovirus infection. This clonotype was seen at least ten times. TCRdb itself ran the reads through MiXCR, one entry per CDR3 protein. The table records around 250,000 distinct CDR3 sequences, 15% to 20% of them present only once. The sequenced material came from CD8+ T cells from PBMCs. This clonotype originated in a human donor in good health (CMV status not recorded). Some clones in this sample may be carry-over from other donors' samples.

CDR3 coding DNA: TGTGCCAGCAGCTTAGATCCGGGGGCTATCTATGGCTACACCTTC. Translation: CASSLDPGAIYGYTF. V and J are TRBV7-2 and TRBJ1-2; D is perhaps TRBD1 (6 bases). Germline loops: CDR1 SGHTA, CDR2 FQGNSA. The CDR3 length is 15 residues. Trimming shortened V by 1 base and J by 4 bases, and 13 bases separated the two germline ends.